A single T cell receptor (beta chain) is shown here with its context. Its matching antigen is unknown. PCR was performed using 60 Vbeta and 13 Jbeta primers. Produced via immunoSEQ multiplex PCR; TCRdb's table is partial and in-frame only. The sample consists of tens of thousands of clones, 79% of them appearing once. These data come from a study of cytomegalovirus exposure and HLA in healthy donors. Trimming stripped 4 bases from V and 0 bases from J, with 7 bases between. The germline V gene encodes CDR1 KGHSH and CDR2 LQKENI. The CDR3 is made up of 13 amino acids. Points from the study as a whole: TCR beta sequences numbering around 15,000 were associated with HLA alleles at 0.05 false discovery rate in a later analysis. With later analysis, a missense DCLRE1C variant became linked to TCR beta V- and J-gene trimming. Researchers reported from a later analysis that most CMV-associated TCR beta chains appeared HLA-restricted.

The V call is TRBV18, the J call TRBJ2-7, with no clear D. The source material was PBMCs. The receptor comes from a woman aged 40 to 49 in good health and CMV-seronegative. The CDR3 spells CASSRQFSYEQYF. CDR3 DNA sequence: TGTGCCAGCTCACGCCAGTTCTCCTACGAGCAGTACTTC.